This T cell receptor (beta chain) was identified in a study of cytomegalovirus exposure and HLA in healthy donors. Study at large: From HLA-typed donors, an early data release held 70 million to 95 million unique TCRs. Findings and limits, study-wide: Approximately 160 TCR beta chains were listed as cytomegalovirus-associated.

On this clone itself: As yet, its antigen is unknown.

With 60 Vbeta and 13 Jbeta primers, the PCR was carried out. TCRdb keeps only in-frame clones here, not all; method: immunoSEQ multiplex PCR. The sample yields some 140,000 clones, approximately 80% seen once. This TCR derives from a man aged 30 to 39 in good health and CMV-seropositive. The sample was PBMCs.

In DNA, the CDR3 is TGTGCCAGCAGCCCTACGATTGGACTCCCGGCCCAAGAGACCCAGTACTTC. Protein: CASSPTIGLPAQETQYF. The chain employs TRBV5-6 and TRBJ2-5; D is possibly TRBD2 (5 bases). The CDR3 has 17 amino acids. Trimming removed 4 bases at V and 1 base at J, with 20 bases between. The germline CDR1 and CDR2 sequences are SGHDT and YYEEEE.